This T cell receptor beta chain is drawn from a study of a mutant IDH1 vaccine in newly diagnosed glioma (dated by TCRdb to the early 2020s). At the level of the whole study: Patients were given eight vaccinations, in weeks 1, 3, 5, 7, 11, 15, 19 and 23, which matched visits V03 through V10. Vaccination started 4-6 weeks after radiotherapy alone, or was given together with temozolomide cycles in the groups whose treatment included chemotherapy. Of the approximately 30 treated patients, about 62% were male and around 40% were female, and the mean age was 40.4 years. Before enrollment, patients had received standard therapy of radiotherapy alone, temozolomide alone, or radiochemotherapy with temozolomide; most received the combination. Six visits were used for peripheral blood collection: V03 (baseline), V05, V07, V10, V12 and V13. Longitudinal TCRB deep sequencing was performed for about two dozen treated patients wherever samples were available for exploratory analyses.

From the germline V gene (reference sequence), CDR1 is LNHDA and CDR2 is SQIVND. There are 15 amino acids in the CDR3, from cysteine to phenylalanine inclusive. Only the CDR3 region is kept as DNA, spanning 45 bases read in frame from base 1. Germline trimming: 3 bases from V, 4 bases from J; junction bases outside gene matches: 6. The library was prepared using the immunoSEQ multiplex PCR assay. Rearranged TCR beta chain sequences were amplified with the hsTCRB Kit following the manufacturer's protocol. TCRB libraries were sequenced on an Illumina MiSeq. On the authors' methods: The kit vendor's proprietary platform handled demultiplexing, trimming and gene mapping. In TCRdb, the immuneACCESS table is reduced to in-frame sequences with V and J assigned. These tables do not hold every clone; where another copy was compared, an unresolved V gene accounts for under half, and the others remain unexplained. That table gives V, J and clone size, and the DNA gave D and trimming. This sample has about 52,000 clones in its table, and 91% of those were observed once. 2.4% of the sample comes from the top ten.

The full study reports these points: Immune responses induced by the vaccine were seen in about 93% of patients across multiple MHC alleles. Pseudoprogression appeared unrelated to alterations in the top peripheral T cell clonotypes detected by TCRB sequencing. Availability determined which PBMC samples were chosen for TCRB deep sequencing. According to the authors, sample limitations meant that analyses of patient blood samples could not be reproduced.

The time point label on this specimen signifies: week 11, during vaccination. Each vaccine dose was 300 ug of a 20-mer mutant IDH1 peptide in Montanide, given subcutaneously with topical imiquimod. Newly diagnosed WHO grade 3 or 4 IDH1-mutant astrocytomas showing loss of nuclear ATRX were present in the donors. The samples were drawn from NOA16, a multicentre, single-arm, open-label phase I trial in Germany that tested a mutant IDH1 peptide vaccine in humans for the first time. The DNeasy Blood and Tissue Kit was used to extract genomic DNA from EDTA blood for TCRB sequencing. Concerning this clone itself: It lacks a known antigen. There are no base qualities to consult, and no much larger clone falls within one base.

This specimen consisted of PBMCs, obtained from a glioma patient whose treatment included an IDH1 peptide vaccine. The V gene is TRBV19 and the J gene is TRBJ2-7; 10 bases in between match TRBD1. The sequence was obtained from a man aged 50-60 years with glioma. The CDR3 reads as follows: CASSITGQGMYEQYF. The DNA is TGTGCCAGTAGTATCACGGGACAGGGGATGTACGAGCAGTACTTC.